The 26 T cell receptor beta chains below were found in one sample sequenced in a study of T cell repertoires in aging, cancer and after chemotherapy. TCR beta rearrangements were amplified from peripheral blood genomic DNA. Rearranged V-D-J TRB sequences were amplified with a mixed TRB-A/B primer pool. TCRdb called the multiplex PCR reads again in MiXCR, with one record for every CDR3 protein. Of some 3,100 distinct CDR3 sequences listed, roughly 20% are singletons. The sample taken for sequencing was blood. Receptors were obtained from a human donor with a solid tumor.

This clonotype was detected only a few times. The chain carries TRBV6-5 and TRBJ1-1; D not certain. Germline-derived CDR1 and CDR2 are MNHEY and SVGAGI. The CDR3 length is 16 residues. V dropped 5 bases and J dropped 5 bases, with 21 bases sitting between them. The CDR3 sequence: CASSDYLLVGRTEAFF. CDR3 bases: TGTGCCAGCAGTGACTACCTCCTGGTGGGGAGAACTGAAGCTTTCTTT.

This rearrangement joins TRBV6-1 to TRBJ2-3, with TRBD1 matching 7 bases. After removal of 1 base from V and 4 bases from J, the junction contained 2 bases not matched to a gene. From germline, CDR1 is MNHNS and CDR2 SASEGT. This CDR3 is 14 amino acids long. CDR3 in DNA: TGTGCCAGCAGTGAAGGACAGGGCCCAGATACGCAGTATTTT. This codes for CASSEGQGPDTQYF.

The V and J genes are TRBV7-3 and TRBJ1-1; D call uncertain. The germline V gene has CDR1 SGHTA and CDR2 FQGTGA. The ends were cut back, 5 bases at V and 6 bases at J, with 16 bases in the middle. The CDR3 runs 14 residues. The CDR3 nucleotides are TGTGCCAGCAGCCAAACGGGGATTACCTCTGAAGCTTTCTTT. Its protein product is CASSQTGITSEAFF.

This sequence joins TRBV7-9 and TRBJ2-5, with TRBD2 matching 8 bases. The CDR3 length is 14 residues. V was pared by 6 bases and J by 2 bases, with 5 bases of the junction left unmatched. Germline V CDR1 and CDR2: SEHNR, FQNEAQ (reference sequence). CDR3 nucleotides: TGTGCCAGCAGTTACGGGGGGGAACAAGAGACCCAGTACTTC. Protein: CASSYGGEQETQYF.

This clonotype was picked up a small number of times. The V and J genes are TRBV7-2 and TRBJ2-1; the match to TRBD1 covers 9 bases. The V and J ends lost 5 bases and 8 bases, in that order; junction bases with no gene match: 13. The CDR3 totals 16 residues. CDR1 and CDR2 from the germline V gene are SGHTA and FQGNSA. The CDR3 bases are TGTGCCAGCAGCCAAGCTCCGGGACAGGGACTCCATGAGCAGTTCTTC. It is translated as CASSQAPGQGLHEQFF.

By sample fraction, this clonotype is medium-sized. The chain carries TRBV30 and TRBJ1-5; TRBD1 matches at 10 bases. With V trimmed by 5 bases and J by 6 bases, 4 bases remained unmatched. Germline values: CDR1 GTSNPN, CDR2 SVGIG (reference sequence). The CDR3 sequence is 13 residues long. CDR3 in DNA: TGTGCCTGGGGGGACAGGGGAGGTCAGCCCCAGCATTTT. Protein sequence: CAWGDRGGQPQHF.

The table lists this clonotype with a few counts. The J gene is TRBJ1-3, the V gene TRBV6-5, with 9 bases matching TRBD1. CDR3 length equals 16 residues. The germline V gene encodes CDR1 MNHEY and CDR2 SVGAGI. V gave up 0 bases and J gave up 2 bases; unmatched junction bases: 2. The CDR3 DNA is TGTGCCAGCAGTTACTCGGGACAGGGTACTGGAAACACCATATATTTT. Translated, it gives CASSYSGQGTGNTIYF.

This clonotype is labeled medium-sized. The V gene is TRBV6-1, the J gene TRBJ1-3; 10 bases line up with TRBD1. Trimming at V came to 5 bases and at J to 3 bases, leaving 4 bases not matched to a gene. CDR3 length: 15 amino acids. Germline CDR1 and CDR2: MNHNS and SASEGT. Here the CDR3 DNA reads TGTGCCAGCAGTTCCGGGACAGGGGTTGGAAACACCATATATTTT. It yields the protein CASSSGTGVGNTIYF.

The gene calls are TRBV7-2 and TRBJ1-4, with D unresolved. V dropped 1 base and J dropped 8 bases, with 14 bases sitting between them. Germline V gene data show CDR1 as SGHTA and CDR2 as FQGNSA. The CDR3 covers 15 residues. CDR3 residues: CASSLVGYGGEKLFF. CDR3 DNA: TGTGCCAGCAGCTTAGTGGGGTACGGAGGGGAAAAACTGTTTTTT.

The chain combines TRBV27 with TRBJ1-6; TRBD1 aligns across 7 bases. Germline CDR1 MNHEY, CDR2 SMNVEV (reference sequence). V gave up 7 bases and J gave up 5 bases; unmatched junction bases: 8. The CDR3 extends over 15 amino acids. The CDR3 bases are TGTGCCAGCACCCAGGGGGGGTCGGATAATTCACCCCTCCACTTT. Encoded protein: CASTQGGSDNSPLHF.

This sequence joins TRBV6-1 and TRBJ1-4, with D maybe TRBD1 (6 bases). This CDR3 has 14 residues. The V end lost 6 bases, the J end lost 7 bases, and 15 bases lay between the germline ends. Germline V gene sequence: CDR1 MNHNS, CDR2 SASEGT. CDR3 nucleotide sequence: TGTGCCAGCAGCCCGCGGGGGCGCAGTGAAAAACTGTTTTTT. Its protein product is CASSPRGRSEKLFF.

The chain employs TRBV6-1 and TRBJ1-4; TRBD1 might be the D (6 bases). The CDR3 loop spans 14 amino acids. Germline values: CDR1 MNHNS, CDR2 SASEGT. The V gene lost 6 bases and the J gene lost 8 bases, with 16 bases spanning the gap. CDR3 sequence reads: CASRRTTGGEKLFF. The CDR3 nucleotides read TGTGCCAGCAGGAGGACAACTGGGGGCGAAAAACTGTTTTTT.

This clonotype is classed as medium-sized. The chain combines TRBV29-1 with TRBJ2-7; the match to TRBD1 covers 8 bases. The length of the CDR3 is 15 residues. Unmatched junction bases numbered 16, after V lost 7 bases and J lost 5 bases. Per germline, CDR1 SQVTM and CDR2 ANQGSEA. The CDR3 here is CSAQGQGLIGDEQYF. CDR3 DNA: TGCAGCGCTCAAGGACAGGGCCTCATCGGGGACGAGCAGTACTTC.

This clonotype is medium-sized within its sample. This chain connects TRBV7-9 to TRBJ2-3, with 7 bases lining up with TRBD2. The CDR3 is 12 residues long. The ends lost 5 bases at V and 6 bases at J; junction bases unmatched: 2. CDR1 and CDR2 from the germline V gene are SEHNR and FQNEAQ (reference sequence). This CDR3 is CASSPAGDTQYF. The DNA for the CDR3 is TGTGCCAGCAGCCCAGCGGGGGATACGCAGTATTTT.

This clonotype was seen only a few times. The chain is built from TRBV29-1 and TRBJ2-3; D is ambiguous. Germline V gene lookup returns CDR1 SQVTM and CDR2 ANQGSEA. This CDR3 is built from 13 residues. V lost 4 bases and J lost 1, with 9 bases in between. The CDR3: CSVGGRRTDTQYF. Written as DNA, the CDR3 is TGCAGCGTTGGTGGCAGACGCACAGATACGCAGTATTTT.

In its sample, this clonotype was seen a few times. The genes are TRBV19 and TRBJ2-5; D is perhaps TRBD2 (5 bases). The V and J ends lost 10 bases and 5 bases respectively, with 20 bases between them. The CDR3 contains 14 residues. In germline, CDR1 is LNHDA, CDR2 SQIVND (reference sequence). The DNA of the CDR3 is TGTGCCACAAGGGATTTGACCGGCGGGGAGACCCAGTACTTC. Its translation is CATRDLTGGETQYF.

The chain joins TRBV6-1 to TRBJ1-1; TRBD1 might be the D (5 bases). V gave up 3 bases and J gave up 10 bases, with 21 bases separating them. The CDR3 runs to 15 residues. Germline CDR1 MNHNS, CDR2 SASEGT. CDR3 sequence: CASSERGIAQRRAFF. CDR3 nucleotide sequence: TGTGCCAGCAGTGAGCGGGGCATCGCCCAACGTCGAGCTTTCTTT.

The chain combines TRBV4-1 with TRBJ1-1; 7 bases are a match to TRBD1. V dropped 1 base and J dropped 3; count of bases not matched to a gene: 5. CDR3 length: 15 amino acids. The germline gives CDR1 MGHRA, CDR2 YSYEKL. CDR3 coding DNA: TGCGCCAGCAGCCAAGGCAGGGGGGGGGACACTGAAGCTTTCTTT. Its translation is CASSQGRGGDTEAFF.

This chain joins TRBV7-3 and TRBJ2-5; TRBD2 is a possible D gene (6 bases). CDR1 and CDR2 (germline): SGHTA, FQGTGA. There are 13 residues in the CDR3. Trimming removed 4 bases from V and 5 bases from J, with 11 bases in between. The CDR3 is CASSSGTWETQYF. For the CDR3, the DNA is TGTGCCAGCAGCTCCGGGACTTGGGAGACCCAGTACTTC. Filled out from reference TRBV7-3 and TRBJ2-5, the complete variable domain reads GAGVSQTPSNKVTEKGKYVELRCDPISGHTALYWYRQSLGQGPEFLIYFQGTGAADDSGLPNDRFFAVRPEGSVSTLKIQRTERGDSAVYLCASSSGTWETQYFGPGTRLLVL.

The gene calls are TRBV7-9 and TRBJ1-5; 7 bases fit TRBD1. Per the germline V gene, CDR1 is SEHNR and CDR2 is FQNEAQ (reference sequence). This CDR3 is built from 13 residues. V shed 6 bases, J shed 5 bases, and the junction held 4 bases outside the gene matches. The CDR3 is CASRPGGHQPQHF. The CDR3 DNA reads as TGTGCCAGCAGGCCAGGGGGTCATCAGCCCCAGCATTTT.

This clonotype qualifies as medium-sized. The rearrangement links TRBV9 to TRBJ2-2; D is unresolved. V dropped 4 bases and J dropped 4 bases, with 8 bases sitting between them. The CDR3 sequence is 13 residues long. The germline V gene has CDR1 SGDLS and CDR2 YYNGEE. The CDR3, as DNA: TGTGCCAGCAGCTCTCTTACCACCGGGGAGCTGTTTTTT. Translating gives CASSSLTTGELFF.

A note on this clonotype: The conserved final phenylalanine or tryptophan is absent from the CDR3, which likely points to a read error. This rearrangement joins TRBV7-3 to TRBJ2-3, with D uncertain. Trimming took 2 bases from V and 3 from J, leaving 3 bases between them. The germline V gene has CDR1 SGHTA and CDR2 FQGTGA. The CDR3 runs 12 residues. CDR3: CASSLGTDTQYY. In DNA, the CDR3 is TGTGCCAGCAGCTTAGGGACAGATACGCAGTATTAT.

Only a few counts were recorded for this clonotype. CDR3 bases: TGTGCCAGCAGCTTAAGAGTCACTGAAGCTTTCTTT. Its translation: CASSLRVTEAFF. V gene TRBV11-2 combines with J gene TRBJ1-1; no definite D call. The V end was cut by 2 bases, the J end by 4 bases, with 5 bases between. The CDR3 totals 12 residues. Germline V gives CDR1 SGHAT, CDR2 FQNNGV.

The chain combines TRBV7-2 with TRBJ1-1; perhaps TRBD1 as D (5 bases). V lost 7 bases and J lost 1, with 16 bases in between. The length of the CDR3 is 15 residues. CDR1 SGHTA and CDR2 FQGNSA come from the germline V gene. The CDR3 is CASTYSRAQNTEAFF. The CDR3 bases are TGTGCCAGCACCTATAGCAGGGCTCAGAACACTGAAGCTTTCTTT.

The sample holds one count of this clonotype. The V gene is TRBV10-3, the J gene TRBJ2-3; D possibly uses TRBD1 or TRBD2 (6 bases each). The CDR3 runs to 16 residues. Trimming left V 6 bases short and J 0 bases short, with 16 bases between. The germline V gene encodes CDR1 ENHRY and CDR2 SYGVKD. This CDR3 reads CAISRVSGASTDTQYF. DNA for the CDR3: TGTGCCATCAGCCGAGTCTCGGGGGCGAGCACAGATACGCAGTATTTT.

This chain uses TRBV11-2 with TRBJ1-2, with a tentative D call TRBD1 (6 bases). Germline V gene sequence: CDR1 SGHAT, CDR2 FQNNGV. The ends were cut back, 1 base at V and 4 bases at J, with 7 bases in the middle. CDR3 length: 13 residues. The CDR3 bases are TGTGCCAGCAGCTTAGCAGGGGCCTATGGCTACACCTTC. Translation gives CASSLAGAYGYTF.